These 22 T cell receptor beta chains were sequenced from one sample in a study of control samples from healthy donors and cancer patients. Libraries were prepared by immunoSEQ multiplex PCR; TCRdb keeps only in-frame clonotypes and omits some of them. Counted here are 70,000 to 90,000 clones, about 93% occurring once; the ten biggest clones make up about 6.2%. The sample comprised blood. Receptors originate from a woman in her forties in good health.

The rearrangement links TRBV7-9 to TRBJ2-1; D remains unclear. V lost 8 bases to trimming and J lost 8 bases, with 25 bases between them. The CDR3 is made up of 16 amino acids. The germline V gene has CDR1 SEHNR and CDR2 FQNEAQ (reference sequence). The CDR3 loop reads CASASSGGGSFDEQFF. The CDR3 DNA sequence: TGTGCCAGCGCATCCTCCGGTGGCGGTTCATTTGATGAGCAGTTCTTC.

The chain recombines TRBV19 with TRBJ1-2; D unresolved. Germline V gene sequence: CDR1 LNHDA, CDR2 SQIVND (reference sequence). V lost 5 bases and J 8 bases, leaving 15 bases between the germline ends. The CDR3 loop spans 13 amino acids. CDR3 DNA sequence: TGTGCCAGTAGTCCATATGAGGGAGGGGGCTACACCTTC. Translated, it gives CASSPYEGGGYTF.

This chain uses TRBV7-8 with TRBJ2-3, with D possibly matching TRBD2 (6 bases). This CDR3 is 16 amino acids long. The germline gives CDR1 SGHVS, CDR2 FQNEAQ. The V end was cut by 5 bases, the J end by 4 bases, with 19 bases between. The CDR3 region has the DNA TGTGCCAGCAGCCGATCCACGGGAGCGGTTCCAGATACGCAGTATTTT. As protein: CASSRSTGAVPDTQYF.

DNA of the CDR3: TGTGCCATCAGTGAGTCGGCAGCCGGGGCCAACGTCCTGACTTTC. This codes for CAISESAAGANVLTF. This chain joins TRBV10-3 and TRBJ2-6, with D uncertain. The CDR3 is 15 amino acids. The germline V and J ends were trimmed by 0 bases and 4 bases, with 7 bases remaining between them. Germline values: CDR1 ENHRY, CDR2 SYGVKD.

The chain carries TRBV18 and TRBJ2-3, with D unresolved. Trimming removed 2 bases at V and 4 bases at J, with 13 bases between. The CDR3 totals 15 residues. The germline gives CDR1 KGHSH, CDR2 LQKENI. CDR3 sequence: CASSPVGSDSDTQYF. The CDR3 region has the DNA TGTGCCAGCTCACCAGTGGGGTCAGACTCAGATACGCAGTATTTT.

The gene calls are TRBV5-6 and TRBJ1-1; TRBD1 is a possible D gene (5 bases). Trimming stripped 1 base from V and 4 bases from J, with 8 bases between. CDR1 and CDR2 from the germline V gene are SGHDT and YYEEEE. This CDR3 comprises 13 residues. The CDR3 reads CASSLLGGTEAFF. The CDR3 bases are TGTGCCAGCAGCTTGTTGGGGGGCACTGAAGCTTTCTTT.

This chain links TRBV19 with TRBJ1-5; TRBD1 is a possible D gene (5 bases). V was shortened by 3 bases and J by 4 bases, with 13 bases between the two germline ends. The germline CDR1 and CDR2 sequences are LNHDA and SQIVND (reference sequence). The CDR3 is 15 amino acids. The CDR3 reads CASSISRGENQPQHF. The CDR3 region has the DNA TGTGCCAGTAGTATCTCCCGGGGCGAAAATCAGCCCCAGCATTTT.

The chain has TRBV28 and TRBJ1-1, with D unresolved. CDR3 length: 13 amino acids. Germline CDR1 reads MDHEN; CDR2 reads SYDVKM. Trimming cost V 6 bases and J 7 bases, with 15 bases left between them. CDR3 sequence (DNA): TGTGCCAGCAGATGGTTGTCAGCGGGTGAAGCTTTCTTT. It specifies CASRWLSAGEAFF.

The rearrangement links TRBV12-3 or TRBV12-4 to TRBJ1-5, with D tentatively TRBD1 (6 bases). The germline V and J ends were trimmed by 5 bases and 4 bases, with 9 bases remaining between them. The CDR3 runs 13 residues. The DNA of the CDR3 is TGTGCCAGCAGTCCGCAGGGGAATCAGCCCCAGCATTTT. Amino acid sequence: CASSPQGNQPQHF.

This chain uses TRBV15 with TRBJ2-7, with D possibly TRBD1 on 6 matching bases. From germline, CDR1 is LNHNV and CDR2 YYDKDF (reference sequence). The V gene lost 5 bases and the J gene lost 0 bases, with 17 bases spanning the gap. The CDR3 runs to 16 residues. The CDR3 loop reads CATSGRSDSHSYEQYF. The CDR3 DNA reads TGTGCCACCAGCGGGCGCTCGGACAGCCACTCCTACGAGCAGTACTTC.

The V and J genes are TRBV19 and TRBJ1-5; a possible D gene is TRBD1 (6 bases). Trimming left V 3 bases short and J 6 bases short, with 18 bases between. This CDR3 spans 16 amino acids. CDR1 LNHDA and CDR2 SQIVND come from the germline V gene (reference sequence). The CDR3 DNA follows: TGTGCCAGTAGTATTGGGCCACAGGGTCGGTCTCAGCCCCAGCATTTT. Its protein is CASSIGPQGRSQPQHF.

The chain links TRBV7-2 to TRBJ2-1; possibly TRBD1 or TRBD2 for D (6 bases each). Germline loops: CDR1 SGHTA, CDR2 FQGNSA. CDR3 length: 13 residues. Between the trimmed V and J ends, which lost 7 bases and 3 bases, there was a span of 10 bases. The DNA of the CDR3 is TGTGCCAGCACAGAGGGGGGCTACAATGAGCAGTTCTTC. Protein product: CASTEGGYNEQFF.

The chain couples TRBV27 to TRBJ2-7; the match to TRBD2 covers 7 bases. Unmatched junction bases numbered 19, after V lost 4 bases and J lost 7 bases. The CDR3 extends over 17 amino acids. Germline V CDR1 and CDR2: MNHEY, SMNVEV (reference sequence). CDR3 residues: CASSSGRLASFRGEQYF. In DNA, the CDR3 is TGTGCCAGCAGTTCTGGGAGACTAGCATCCTTCCGGGGTGAGCAGTACTTC.

V gene TRBV12-3 or TRBV12-4 combines with J gene TRBJ2-2, with D possibly TRBD1 on 6 matching bases. V lost 6 bases, J lost 5 bases, and 10 bases lay in between. The CDR3 length is 13 residues. The CDR3 DNA sequence: TGTGCCAGCAGACTACAGGGAACCGGGGAGCTGTTTTTT. This translates into CASRLQGTGELFF.

V and J are TRBV10-3 and TRBJ1-5; D is uncertain. The CDR3 is 13 residues long. The germline CDR1 and CDR2 sequences are ENHRY and SYGVKD. Trimming removed 5 bases at V and 0 bases at J, with 5 bases between. The CDR3 is CAISTDSNQPQHF. The CDR3 DNA is TGTGCCATCAGTACAGATAGCAATCAGCCCCAGCATTTT.

The J gene is TRBJ1-5, the V gene TRBV10-2, with 9 nucleotides matching TRBD1. Looked up from germline, CDR1 is WSHSY and CDR2 is SAAADI. CDR3 length: 15 amino acids. Trimming removed 9 bases from V and 1 base from J; junction bases left unmatched: 7. CDR3 amino acids: CASRTGGGSNQPQHF. The CDR3 nucleotides read TGCGCCAGTAGAACAGGGGGCGGGAGCAATCAGCCCCAGCATTTT.

This clone is categorized as medium-sized. The chain couples TRBV4-3 to TRBJ2-1; TRBD1 agrees at 10 bases. V shed 4 bases, J shed 6 bases, and the junction held 9 bases outside the gene matches. In germline, CDR1 is LGHNA, CDR2 YSLEER. The CDR3 extends over 16 amino acids. The CDR3 loop is CASSRSTGTGANEQFF. The CDR3 region has the DNA TGCGCCAGCAGCCGGAGCACCGGGACAGGGGCCAATGAGCAGTTCTTC.

The CDR3 region has the DNA TGTGCCAGCAGCTCAACTGCAGATACGCAGTATTTT. It translates to CASSSTADTQYF. The chain is built from TRBV2 and TRBJ2-3; D uncertain. The CDR3 spans 12 residues. In germline, CDR1 is SNHLY, CDR2 FYNNEI. Trimming cost V 6 bases and J 4 bases, with 8 bases left between them.

The chain couples TRBV6-6 to TRBJ1-3; D may be TRBD1 (5 bases). V was shortened by 6 bases and J by 0 bases, with 15 bases between the two germline ends. The CDR3 consists of 16 residues. Germline CDR1 is MNHNY and CDR2 is SVGAGI (reference sequence). The CDR3 bases are TGTGCCAGCAGGTACAAGGGGCTCAGCTCTGGAAACACCATATATTTT. Amino acid sequence: CASRYKGLSSGNTIYF.

The genes are TRBV2 and TRBJ1-1; D unresolved. The CDR3 contains 13 residues. Germline lookup yields CDR1 SNHLY and CDR2 FYNNEI. V dropped 3 bases and J dropped 7 bases, with 12 bases sitting between them. The CDR3 spells CASSDRPGIEAFF. DNA for the CDR3: TGTGCCAGCAGTGACAGACCGGGGATTGAAGCTTTCTTT.

This clone was picked up one time. The chain is built from TRBV19 and TRBJ1-2; D gene unclear. The CDR3 sequence is 15 residues long. Trimming left V 7 bases short and J 3 bases short, with 18 bases between. CDR1 is LNHDA, CDR2 SQIVND, per germline (reference sequence). CDR3 in amino acids: CASKWRQASDYGYTF. The CDR3 DNA sequence: TGTGCCAGTAAATGGCGCCAGGCTTCAGACTATGGCTACACCTTC. Drawing the rest from reference TRBV19 and TRBJ1-2, the complete variable domain is DGGITQSPKYLFRKEGQNVTLSCEQNLNHDAMYWYRQDPGQGLRLIYYSQIVNDFQKGDIAEGYSVSREKKESFPLTVTSAQKNPTAFYLCASKWRQASDYGYTFGSGTRLTVV.

The genes are TRBV7-7 and TRBJ2-7; TRBD2 is a possible D gene (5 bases). The germline V gene encodes CDR1 SSHAT and CDR2 FNYEAQ (reference sequence). V was trimmed by 3 bases and J by 1 base, leaving 13 bases between them. The CDR3 runs 15 residues. CDR3 coding DNA: TGTGCCAGCAGCTTCTCCCGGACTCTGTCCTACGAGCAGTACTTC. The encoded protein is CASSFSRTLSYEQYF.